This entry is about one TCR beta chain. Its target is not known. Trimming pared 6 bases from V and 11 bases from J, leaving 14 bases between. Germline V gene sequence: CDR1 SGHTS, CDR2 YDEGEE. The CDR3 length is 11 residues. Some clones are missing from TCRdb's copy, which holds only in-frame ones; the method was immunoSEQ multiplex PCR. The sample consists of 1.4 million or so clones, about 98.5% of them appearing once. These data come from a study of shared clonotypes between healthy human individuals. Study information: Three plates each covered CD4 naive and memory; CD8 naive two, CD8 memory one. Study results and limitations: Generation probability values for non-shared clonotypes were lower than those for clonotypes shared by all four donors.

The donors, healthy adults who were HIV-negative, had experienced no recent acute infections or vaccinations. From CD4+ cells came CD45RA+ naive and CD45RA-negative memory subsets. Specimen: naive CD4+ T cells sorted from blood. Subset given: CD45RA+ positively selected. The clonotype comes from a man aged 30-40 years in good health. V and J are TRBV5-8 and TRBJ1-1; no definite D call. CDR3: CASTQETGAFF. CDR3 coding DNA: TGTGCCAGCACCCAGGAGACTGGGGCTTTCTTT.